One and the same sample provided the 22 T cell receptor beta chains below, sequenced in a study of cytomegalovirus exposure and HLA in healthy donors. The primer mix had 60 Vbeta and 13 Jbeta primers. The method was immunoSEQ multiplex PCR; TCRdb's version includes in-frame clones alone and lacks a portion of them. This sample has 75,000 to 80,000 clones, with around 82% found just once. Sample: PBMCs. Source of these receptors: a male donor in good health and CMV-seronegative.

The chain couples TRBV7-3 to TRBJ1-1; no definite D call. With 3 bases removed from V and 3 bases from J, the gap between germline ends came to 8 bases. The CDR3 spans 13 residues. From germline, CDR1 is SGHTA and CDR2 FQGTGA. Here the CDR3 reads CASSFHRDTEAFF. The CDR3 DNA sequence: TGTGCCAGCAGCTTCCATCGGGACACTGAAGCTTTCTTT.

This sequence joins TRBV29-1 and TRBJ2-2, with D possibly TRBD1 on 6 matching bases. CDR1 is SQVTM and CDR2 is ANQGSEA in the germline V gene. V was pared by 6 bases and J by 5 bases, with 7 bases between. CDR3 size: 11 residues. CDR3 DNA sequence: TGCAGCGTACAGGGTACCGGGGAGCTGTTTTTT. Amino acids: CSVQGTGELFF.

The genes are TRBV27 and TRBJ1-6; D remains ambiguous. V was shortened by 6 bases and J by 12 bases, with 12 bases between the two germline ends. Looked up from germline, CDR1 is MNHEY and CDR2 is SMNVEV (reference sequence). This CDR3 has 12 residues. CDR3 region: CASSPYMRPLHF. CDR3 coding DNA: TGTGCCAGCAGCCCTTATATGCGACCCCTCCACTTT.

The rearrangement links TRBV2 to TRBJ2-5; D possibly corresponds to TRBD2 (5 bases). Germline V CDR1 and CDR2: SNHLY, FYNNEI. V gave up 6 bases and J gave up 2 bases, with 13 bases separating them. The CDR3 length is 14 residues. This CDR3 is CASSRGLSQETQYF. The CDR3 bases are TGTGCCAGCAGCCGAGGACTGTCTCAAGAGACCCAGTACTTC.

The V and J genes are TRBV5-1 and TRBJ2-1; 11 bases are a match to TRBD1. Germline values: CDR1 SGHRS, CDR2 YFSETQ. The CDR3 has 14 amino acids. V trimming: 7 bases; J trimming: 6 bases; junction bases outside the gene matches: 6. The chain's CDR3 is CASHSGTGGNEQFF. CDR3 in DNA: TGCGCCAGCCACTCCGGGACAGGGGGCAATGAGCAGTTCTTC.

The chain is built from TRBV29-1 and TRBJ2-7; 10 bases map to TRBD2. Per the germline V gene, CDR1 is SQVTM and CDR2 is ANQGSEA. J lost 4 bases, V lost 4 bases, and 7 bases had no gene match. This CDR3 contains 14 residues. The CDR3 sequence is CSVVPGTSVYEQYF. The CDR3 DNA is TGCAGCGTTGTCCCCGGGACTAGCGTTTACGAGCAGTACTTC.

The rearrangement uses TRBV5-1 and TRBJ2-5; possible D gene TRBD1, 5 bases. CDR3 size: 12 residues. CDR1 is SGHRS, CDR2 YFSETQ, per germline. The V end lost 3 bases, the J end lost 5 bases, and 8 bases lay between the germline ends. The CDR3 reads CASSSGWETQYF. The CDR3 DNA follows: TGCGCCAGCAGCTCAGGGTGGGAGACCCAGTACTTC.

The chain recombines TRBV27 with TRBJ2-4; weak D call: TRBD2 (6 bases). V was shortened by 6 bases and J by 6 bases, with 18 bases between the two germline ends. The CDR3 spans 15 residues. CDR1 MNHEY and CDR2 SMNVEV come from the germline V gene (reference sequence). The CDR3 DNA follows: TGTGCCAGCAGGGGCGGGGCTAGCGTAAGAAACATTCAGTACTTC. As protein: CASRGGASVRNIQYF.

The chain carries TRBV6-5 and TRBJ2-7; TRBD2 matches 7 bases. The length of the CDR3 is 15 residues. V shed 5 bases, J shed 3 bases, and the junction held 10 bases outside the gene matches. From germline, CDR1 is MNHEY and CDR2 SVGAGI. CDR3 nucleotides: TGTGCCAGCAGTCGCCCGGGACTAAAGGTCTACGAGCAGTACTTC. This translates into CASSRPGLKVYEQYF.

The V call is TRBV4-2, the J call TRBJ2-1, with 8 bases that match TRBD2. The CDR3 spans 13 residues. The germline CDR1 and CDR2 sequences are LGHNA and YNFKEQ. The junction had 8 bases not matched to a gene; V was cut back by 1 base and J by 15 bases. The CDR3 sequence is CASSQVKREIAFF. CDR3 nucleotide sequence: TGTGCCAGCAGCCAAGTCAAGCGGGAGATAGCGTTCTTC.

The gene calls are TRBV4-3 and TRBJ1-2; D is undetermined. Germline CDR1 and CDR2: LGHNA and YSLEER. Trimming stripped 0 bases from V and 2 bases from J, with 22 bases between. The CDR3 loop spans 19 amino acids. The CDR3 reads CASSQDVGGGVVLNYGYTF. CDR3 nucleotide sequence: TGCGCCAGCAGCCAAGATGTGGGCGGAGGAGTTGTCTTAAACTATGGCTACACCTTC.

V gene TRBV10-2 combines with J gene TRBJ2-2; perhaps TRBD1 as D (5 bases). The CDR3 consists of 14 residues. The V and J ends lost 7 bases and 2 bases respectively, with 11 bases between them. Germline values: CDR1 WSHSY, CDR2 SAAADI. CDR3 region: CASKKDTNTGELFF. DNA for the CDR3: TGCGCCAGCAAAAAGGACACAAACACCGGGGAGCTGTTTTTT.

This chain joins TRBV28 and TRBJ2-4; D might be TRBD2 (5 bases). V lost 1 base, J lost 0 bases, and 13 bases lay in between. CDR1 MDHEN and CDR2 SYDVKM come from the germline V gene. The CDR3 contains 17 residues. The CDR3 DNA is TGTGCCAGCAGTTTATACGCGGGTTCTCTAGCCAAAAACATTCAGTACTTC. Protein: CASSLYAGSLAKNIQYF. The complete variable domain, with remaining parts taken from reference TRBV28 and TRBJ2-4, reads DVKVTQSSRYLVKRTGEKVFLECVQDMDHENMFWYRQDPGLGLRLIYFSYDVKMKEKGDIPEGYSVSREKKERFSLILESASTNQTSMYLCASSLYAGSLAKNIQYFGAGTRLSVL.

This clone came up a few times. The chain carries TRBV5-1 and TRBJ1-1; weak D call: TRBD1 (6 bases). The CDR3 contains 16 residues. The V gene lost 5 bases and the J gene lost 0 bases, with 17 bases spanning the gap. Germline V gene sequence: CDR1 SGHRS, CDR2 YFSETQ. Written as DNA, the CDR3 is TGCGCCAGCAGAATAGGGGGGGCCCTCATGAACACTGAAGCTTTCTTT. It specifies CASRIGGALMNTEAFF.

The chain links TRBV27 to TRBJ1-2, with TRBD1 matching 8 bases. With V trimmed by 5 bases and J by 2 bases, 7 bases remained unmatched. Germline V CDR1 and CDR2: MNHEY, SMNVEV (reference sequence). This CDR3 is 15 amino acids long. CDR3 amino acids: CASSPRDRTNYGYTF. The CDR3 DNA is TGTGCCAGCAGTCCGCGGGACAGGACAAACTATGGCTACACCTTC.

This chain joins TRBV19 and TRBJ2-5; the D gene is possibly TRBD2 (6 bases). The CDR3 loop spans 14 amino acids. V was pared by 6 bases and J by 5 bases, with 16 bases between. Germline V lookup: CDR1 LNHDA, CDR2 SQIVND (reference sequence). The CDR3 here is CASSFGREAETQYF. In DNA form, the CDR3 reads TGTGCCAGTAGCTTCGGCAGGGAGGCGGAGACCCAGTACTTC.

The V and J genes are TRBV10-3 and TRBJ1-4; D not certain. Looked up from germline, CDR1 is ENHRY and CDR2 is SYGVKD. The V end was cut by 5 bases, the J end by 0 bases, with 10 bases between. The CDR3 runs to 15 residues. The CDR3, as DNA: TGTGCCATCAGTTTGAACAGAGCAACTAATGAAAAACTGTTTTTT. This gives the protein CAISLNRATNEKLFF.

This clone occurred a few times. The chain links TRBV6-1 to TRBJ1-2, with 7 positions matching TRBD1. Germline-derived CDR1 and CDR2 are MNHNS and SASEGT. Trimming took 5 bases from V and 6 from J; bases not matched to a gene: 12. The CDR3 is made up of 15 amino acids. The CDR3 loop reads CASSPRLTGLHGYTF. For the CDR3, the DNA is TGTGCCAGCAGTCCCCGGTTGACAGGGTTGCATGGCTACACCTTC.

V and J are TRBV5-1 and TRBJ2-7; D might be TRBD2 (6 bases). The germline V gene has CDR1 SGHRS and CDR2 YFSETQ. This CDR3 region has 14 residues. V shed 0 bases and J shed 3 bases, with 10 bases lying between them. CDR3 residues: CASSLDRGGYEQYF. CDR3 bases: TGCGCCAGCAGCTTGGATAGGGGAGGCTACGAGCAGTACTTC.

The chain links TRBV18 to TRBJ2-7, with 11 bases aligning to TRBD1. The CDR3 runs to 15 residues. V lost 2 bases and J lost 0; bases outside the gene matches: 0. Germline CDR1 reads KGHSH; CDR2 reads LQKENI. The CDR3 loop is CASSPGTGGSYEQYF. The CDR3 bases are TGTGCCAGCTCACCAGGGACAGGGGGCTCCTACGAGCAGTACTTC.

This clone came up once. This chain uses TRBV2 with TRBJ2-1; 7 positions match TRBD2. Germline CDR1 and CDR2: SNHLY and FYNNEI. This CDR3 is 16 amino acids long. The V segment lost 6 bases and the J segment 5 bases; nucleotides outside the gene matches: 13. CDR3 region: CASRSRFLAENNEQFF. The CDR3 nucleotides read TGTGCCAGCAGGTCCCGGTTCCTAGCGGAAAACAATGAGCAGTTCTTC.

The CDR3, as DNA: TGTGCCAGCAGCTTCGCCCACGGGGGGTTAGATACGCAGTATTTT. It yields the protein CASSFAHGGLDTQYF. The chain has TRBV7-3 and TRBJ2-3, with 7 bases aligning to TRBD2. The germline V gene has CDR1 SGHTA and CDR2 FQGTGA. V lost 3 bases and J lost 5; bases outside the gene matches: 8. The length of the CDR3 is 15 residues.